The 14 T cell receptor beta chains reported below all come from one sample, sequenced in a study of T-cell reconstitution after alpha-beta-depleted transplantation in children. Unique molecular identifiers were incorporated into the prepared TCRbeta library. In TCRdb, the PCR reads were re-called with MiXCR into one record per CDR3 protein. The sample has 500,000 to 750,000 distinct CDR3 sequences; approximately 12% are singletons. The source was PBMCs, mostly from graft donor cells, collected 360 days after TCRalphabeta/CD19-depleted stem cell transplant. These receptors came from a male patient younger than 18 who had a stem cell transplant for acute myeloid leukemia, so the T cells may come from the graft donor.

This clonotype was seen many times. The chain uses TRBV7-9 and TRBJ2-2; a possible D gene is TRBD2 (6 bases). Germline V gene sequence: CDR1 SEHNR, CDR2 FQNEAQ (reference sequence). This CDR3 region has 14 residues. Trimming left V 5 bases short and J 9 bases short, with 16 bases between. In DNA form, the CDR3 reads TGTGCCAGCAGCCCCCCAGTCGCGGGACGGGAGCTGTTTTTT. It specifies CASSPPVAGRELFF.

J is TRBJ2-7 and V is TRBV5-8, with 10 bases aligning to TRBD2. J gave up 1 base and V 6 bases, and 13 bases lay outside the gene matches. The CDR3 has 17 amino acids. Germline assignment: CDR1 SGHTS and CDR2 YDEGEE. DNA of the CDR3: TGTGCCAGCATCCAATTAAAGCGGGAGGGTTCATCCTACGAGCAGTACTTC. It specifies CASIQLKREGSSYEQYF. The variable domain in full, with the rest retrieved from reference TRBV5-8 and TRBJ2-7, is EAGVTQSPTHLIKTRGQQATLRCSPISGHTSVYWYQQALGLGLQFLLWYDEGEERNRGNFPPRFSGRQFPNYSSELNVNALELEDSALYLCASIQLKREGSSYEQYFGPGTRLTVT.

The chain is built from TRBV4-2 and TRBJ2-1; TRBD2 matches 7 bases. Trimming at V came to 4 bases and at J to 5 bases, leaving 11 bases not matched to a gene. This CDR3 region has 16 residues. The germline V gene has CDR1 LGHNA and CDR2 YNFKEQ. CDR3 in amino acids: CASSLDSAGFDNEQFF. CDR3 nucleotide sequence: TGTGCCAGCAGCCTTGATTCAGCGGGATTTGACAATGAGCAGTTCTTC.

This clonotype was observed at least ten times. This chain links TRBV29-1 with TRBJ2-1, with D uncertain. The V gene lost 3 bases and the J gene lost 4 bases, with 1 base spanning the gap. CDR1 and CDR2 from the germline V gene are SQVTM and ANQGSEA. The length of the CDR3 is 10 residues. The CDR3 nucleotides are TGCAGCGTTGATTACAATGAGCAGTTCTTC. Encoded protein: CSVDYNEQFF.

In its sample, this clonotype was seen a few times. V is TRBV12-3 or TRBV12-4 and J is TRBJ2-7; D uncertain. Trimming cost V 6 bases and J 9 bases, with 15 bases left between them. CDR3 length equals 12 residues. CDR3 region: CASRLTGLGQYF. CDR3 DNA: TGTGCCAGCAGACTGACCGGTCTTGGGCAGTACTTC.

The chain is built from TRBV20-1 and TRBJ2-1; D not certain. The CDR3 is made up of 14 amino acids. The germline V gene encodes CDR1 DFQATT and CDR2 SNEGSKA (reference sequence). V was cut by 5 bases and J by 8 bases, with 19 bases left in between. CDR3 protein: CSADFRSGLHEQFF. Here the CDR3 DNA reads TGCAGTGCTGATTTTCGTTCTGGGTTGCATGAGCAGTTCTTC.

The chain has TRBV12-3 or TRBV12-4 and TRBJ2-7; D is ambiguous. The CDR3 has 15 amino acids. V was shortened by 6 bases and J by 3 bases, with 18 bases between the two germline ends. CDR3 in amino acids: CASSQLWSKRYEQYF. CDR3 bases: TGTGCCAGCAGCCAGTTGTGGAGCAAACGCTACGAGCAGTACTTC.

V gene TRBV5-6 combines with J gene TRBJ2-1; TRBD2 aligns across 8 bases. Germline V CDR1 and CDR2: SGHDT, YYEEEE. This CDR3 contains 16 residues. Losses at the gene ends were 0 bases for V and 8 bases for J; bases not matched to a gene: 10. This CDR3 is CASSLAGTRVAYEQFF. The CDR3 DNA follows: TGTGCCAGCAGCTTGGCCGGGACTAGAGTCGCCTATGAGCAGTTCTTC. The full variable domain, its missing parts supplied by reference TRBV5-6 and TRBJ2-1, is DAGVTQSPTHLIKTRGQQVTLRCSPKSGHDTVSWYQQALGQGPQFIFQYYEEEERQRGNFPDRFSGHQFPNYSSELNVNALLLGDSALYLCASSLAGTRVAYEQFFGPGTRLTVL.

The chain combines TRBV29-1 with TRBJ2-4, with D perhaps TRBD2 (5 bases). V dropped 5 bases and J dropped 9 bases, with 14 bases sitting between them. The CDR3 length is 12 residues. Germline loops: CDR1 SQVTM, CDR2 ANQGSEA. CDR3 sequence (DNA): TGCAGCGTTATGAATAGCGAAGTCATTCAGTACTTC. This translates into CSVMNSEVIQYF.

This clonotype was recorded many times. The chain couples TRBV4-3 to TRBJ2-5; maybe TRBD1 (6 bases). CDR3 length: 17 amino acids. Per the germline V gene, CDR1 is LGHNA and CDR2 is YSLEER. Trimming pared 0 bases from V and 2 bases from J, leaving 16 bases between. CDR3 region: CASSQETTRGRQETQYF. CDR3 nucleotides: TGCGCCAGCAGCCAAGAAACGACCAGGGGACGGCAAGAGACCCAGTACTTC.

The table lists this clonotype with many counts. The chain combines TRBV7-2 with TRBJ1-1, with D possibly being TRBD1 (6 bases). With 5 bases removed from V and 1 base from J, the gap between germline ends came to 8 bases. The germline V gene has CDR1 SGHTA and CDR2 FQGNSA. The CDR3 has 13 amino acids. The CDR3 region has the DNA TGTGCCAGCAGCCAGGGACAGAACACTGAAGCTTTCTTT. Amino acid sequence: CASSQGQNTEAFF. Filled out from reference TRBV7-2 and TRBJ1-1, the complete variable domain reads GAGVSQSPSNKVTEKGKDVELRCDPISGHTALYWYRQSLGQGLEFLIYFQGNSAPDKSGLPSDRFSAERTGGSVSTLTIQRTQQEDSAVYLCASSQGQNTEAFFGQGTRLTVV.

This clonotype occurred many times. This rearrangement joins TRBV12-3 or TRBV12-4 to TRBJ2-7, with D hard to call. V lost 4 bases and J 2 bases, leaving 18 bases between the germline ends. The CDR3 sequence is 16 residues long. CDR3 bases: TGTGCCAGCAGTTCCCCCGGCAGGCATTACGCCTACGAGCAGTACTTC. Its translation: CASSSPGRHYAYEQYF.

This clonotype was seen a handful of times. The chain carries TRBV7-2 and TRBJ2-1; no clear D. V lost 0 bases and J lost 6, with 9 bases in between. Germline assignment: CDR1 SGHTA and CDR2 FQGNSA. CDR3 size: 14 residues. CDR3 sequence (DNA): TGTGCCAGCAGCTTAGCCTTATTCCCCAATGAGCAGTTCTTC. Encoded protein: CASSLALFPNEQFF.

The CDR3 here is CSITSGSSFEQQFF. The CDR3, as DNA: TGCAGCATCACTAGCGGGAGTTCATTTGAGCAGCAGTTCTTC. The rearrangement links TRBV29-1 to TRBJ2-1, with TRBD2 identical over 11 bases. The ends lost 8 bases at V and 11 bases at J; junction bases unmatched: 14. Germline V gives CDR1 SQVTM, CDR2 ANQGSEA. There are 14 residues in the CDR3.